This T cell receptor beta chain originates from a study of molecular identifiers for immune sequencing clone quantification. Libraries from naive CD8 cells were generated from about 20,000 to 1,000,000 sorted cells (with 10%, 30% or 50% RNA). This CDR3 comprises 13 residues. CDR1 is SQVTM and CDR2 is ANQGSEA in the germline V gene. Study-wide findings and caveats: Jurkat TCR RNA from one cell was spiked into approximately 1 million naive cells, and it was reportedly detectable there. Molecules of identical TCR sharing a barcode could underestimate highly expanded clone sizes.

Bulk TCR library preparation followed previously described methods with listed TCR primers. Via MiXCR, TCRdb re-called the PCR reads, giving one row per CDR3 protein. The sample carries over 600,000 distinct CDR3 sequences, about 20% recorded once. About this clonotype: Its specificity is not known. A much larger clone differs from this one at a single base, so this may be a read error.

This receptor was obtained from a human donor in good health. Some libraries in this study had Jurkat cell RNA spiked in. The material sequenced was naive CD8+ T cells from blood, with Jurkat cell RNA spiked in. The sample's subset: FACS-sorted CD8+CD4-CCR7+CD45RA+ naive T cells. The chain is built from TRBV29-1 and TRBJ2-7; D may be TRBD2 (6 bases). CDR3 sequence reads: CGVEDGPGGEQYF. Here the CDR3 DNA reads TGCGGCGTTGAAGATGGGCCTGGGGGGGAGCAGTACTTC.